The 10 T cell receptor beta chains given below trace back to one sample, sequenced in a study of cytomegalovirus exposure and HLA in healthy donors. Primers: 60 Vbeta forward and 13 Jbeta reverse. Some clones are missing from TCRdb's copy, which holds only in-frame ones; the method was immunoSEQ multiplex PCR. Among about 160,000 clones listed, roughly 84% were seen once. The source material was PBMCs. All receptors come from a man aged 30 to 39 in good health and CMV-seronegative.

This clone has only a few counts. This sequence joins TRBV10-3 and TRBJ1-1; D gene unclear. CDR3 length equals 14 residues. The ends were cut back, 4 bases at V and 1 base at J, with 10 bases in the middle. The germline CDR1 and CDR2 sequences are ENHRY and SYGVKD. The CDR3 DNA follows: TGTGCCATCAGTGCCCCCCCAGGGAACACTGAAGCTTTCTTT. This gives the protein CAISAPPGNTEAFF.

V gene TRBV10-3 combines with J gene TRBJ2-5, with D tentatively TRBD1 (6 bases). The end of the DNA fits TRBJ2-7 better, so the J call may be wrong. This CDR3 contains 12 residues. Germline loops: CDR1 ENHRY, CDR2 SYGVKD. The DNA for the CDR3 is TGTGCCATCATGGGACAAACCTACGAGCAGTACTTC. Its protein is CAIMGQTYEQYF.

J is TRBJ2-2 and V is TRBV5-1; 8 bases are shared with TRBD2. Trimming took 1 base from V and 5 from J; bases not matched to a gene: 1. CDR1 and CDR2 (germline): SGHRS, YFSETQ. The CDR3 loop spans 14 amino acids. DNA for the CDR3: TGCGCCAGCAGCTTGACTAGCGGAACCGGGGAGCTGTTTTTT. It encodes CASSLTSGTGELFF.

The table lists this clone with a few counts. The chain joins TRBV6-4 to TRBJ2-1; D is possibly TRBD2 (5 bases). The ends were cut back, 8 bases at V and 12 bases at J, with 26 bases in the middle. The CDR3 has 15 amino acids. Germline CDR1 MRHNA, CDR2 SNTAGT. CDR3 coding DNA: TGTGCCAGCCAAGTGGAGGCCAGTGTCCCCACGGTGCAGTTCTTC. Its translation is CASQVEASVPTVQFF.

V gene TRBV7-8 combines with J gene TRBJ2-1; D may be TRBD2 (6 bases). The CDR3 covers 20 residues. Looked up from germline, CDR1 is SGHVS and CDR2 is FQNEAQ. The V end lost 6 bases, the J end lost 5 bases, and 32 bases lay between the germline ends. The CDR3 reads CASRNRGGSVGTRADNEQFF. The CDR3 coding sequence is TGTGCCAGCAGGAATAGGGGTGGCTCGGTTGGGACTCGGGCTGACAATGAGCAGTTCTTC.

The CDR3 here is CAINRGDGYTF. The CDR3 bases are TGTGCCATCAATCGGGGAGATGGCTACACCTTC. The rearrangement uses TRBV10-3 and TRBJ1-2; D is unclear. Per the germline V gene, CDR1 is ENHRY and CDR2 is SYGVKD. V lost 7 bases, J lost 6 bases, and 9 bases lay in between. The CDR3 spans 11 residues.

This clone appeared a few times. The J gene is TRBJ2-3, the V gene TRBV12-5; 7 bases are shared with TRBD1. Germline V gene data show CDR1 as LGHNT and CDR2 as FRNRAP. Germline trimming cut 4 bases from V and 0 bases from J; bases unmatched to any gene: 4. The CDR3 consists of 15 residues. CDR3 DNA: TGTGCTAGTGGTTCGGGGACAGCAAGCACAGATACGCAGTATTTT. Encoded protein: CASGSGTASTDTQYF.

The rearrangement uses TRBV6-6 and TRBJ1-3; D uncertain. This CDR3 has 14 amino acids. The V and J ends lost 8 bases and 4 bases respectively, with 15 bases between them. The germline gives CDR1 MNHNY, CDR2 SVGAGI (reference sequence). The DNA of the CDR3 is TGTGCCAGCTCACCCCTGGCAGGCGGAAACACCATATATTTT. It codes for CASSPLAGGNTIYF.

This clone has only one observation. J is TRBJ1-2 and V is TRBV19; possible D gene TRBD1, 5 bases. Germline CDR1 LNHDA, CDR2 SQIVND (reference sequence). The CDR3 totals 15 residues. The V end was cut by 4 bases, the J end by 3 bases, with 15 bases between. The CDR3 DNA is TGTGCCAGTAGTAATGGGGCAGCGTCATACTATGGCTACACCTTC. Its protein product is CASSNGAASYYGYTF.

The chain recombines TRBV10-1 with TRBJ1-6; 12 bases agree with TRBD1. The germline V gene has CDR1 WNHNN and CDR2 SYGVQD (reference sequence). J lost 7 bases, V lost 6 bases, and 4 bases had no gene match. The CDR3 spans 15 residues. This CDR3 is CASSRDRGQNSPLHF. CDR3 DNA: TGCGCCAGCAGCAGGGACAGGGGGCAAAATTCACCCCTCCACTTT.